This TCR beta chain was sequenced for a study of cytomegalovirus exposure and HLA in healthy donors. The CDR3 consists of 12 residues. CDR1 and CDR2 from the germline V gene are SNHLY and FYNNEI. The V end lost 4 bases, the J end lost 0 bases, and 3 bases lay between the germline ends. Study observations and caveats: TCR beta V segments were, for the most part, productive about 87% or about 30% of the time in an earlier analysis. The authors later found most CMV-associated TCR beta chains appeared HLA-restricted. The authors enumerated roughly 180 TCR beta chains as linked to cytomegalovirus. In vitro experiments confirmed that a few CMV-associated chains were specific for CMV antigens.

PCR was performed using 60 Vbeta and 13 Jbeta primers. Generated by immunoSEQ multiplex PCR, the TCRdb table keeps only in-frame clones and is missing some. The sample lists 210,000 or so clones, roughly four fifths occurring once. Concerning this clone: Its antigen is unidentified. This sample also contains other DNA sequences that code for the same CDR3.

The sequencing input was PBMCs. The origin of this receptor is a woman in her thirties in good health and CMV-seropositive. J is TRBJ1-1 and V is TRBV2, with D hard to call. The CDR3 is CASSAVNTEAFF. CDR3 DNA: TGTGCCAGCAGTGCAGTGAACACTGAAGCTTTCTTT.